This record concerns one TCR beta chain sequence. Its target is not known. Germline V lookup: CDR1 GTSNPN, CDR2 SVGIG (reference sequence). V trimming: 3 bases; J trimming: 4 bases; junction bases outside the gene matches: 8. This CDR3 region has 15 residues. This sample is part of a study of cytomegalovirus exposure and HLA in healthy donors. Overall study results and limits: Previously analyzed data showed that most TCR beta V segments were productive at a frequency of about 90% or about 30%. Roughly uniform sequencing depth across donors was assumed, possibly incorrectly. 87-base-pair reads could not separate some V segments, including TRBV6-2 and TRBV6-3. On later analysis, the bulk of CMV-associated TCR beta chains appeared to be HLA-restricted.

The PCR employed 60 Vbeta primers together with 13 Jbeta primers. Generated by immunoSEQ multiplex PCR, the TCRdb table keeps only in-frame clones and is missing some. The sample's table shows 25,000 to 40,000 clones. The TCR sequence derives from a man in his forties in good health and CMV-seronegative. Sequencing was carried out using PBMCs. The chain carries TRBV30 and TRBJ1-2; TRBD1 agrees at 10 bases. CDR3 coding DNA: TGTGCCTGGAGGACCTCGACAGGGGGCAGCTATGGCTACACCTTC. Translated: CAWRTSTGGSYGYTF.